This T cell receptor beta chain was recorded in a study of cytomegalovirus exposure and HLA in healthy donors. Study results and caveats: Rarity marked most TCR sequences, yet some public TCRs occurred in many donors. CMV antigen specificity of a few CMV-associated chains was confirmed in vitro.

The CDR3 has 18 residues. The germline CDR1 and CDR2 sequences are KGHSH and LQKENI. V was pared by 0 bases and J by 6 bases, with 21 bases between. Concerning this clone: Its antigen is undetermined.

Repertoires were generated with immunoSEQ multiplex PCR, while TCRdb's copy carries only in-frame clones and drops some. The table has about 160,000 clones, 90% to 97% seen once. The origin of this receptor is a woman aged 18-29 years in good health and CMV-seronegative. Sequences were obtained from PBMCs. V and J are TRBV18 and TRBJ1-5; tentatively, D is TRBD1 (5 bases). The CDR3 DNA reads TGTGCCAGCTCACCACCGGCGCGACAGCCAACCTTCGTTCAGCCCCAGCATTTT. This gives the protein CASSPPARQPTFVQPQHF. The full variable domain, completed using reference TRBV18 and TRBJ1-5, is NAGVMQNPRHLVRRRGQEARLRCSPMKGHSHVYWYRQLPEEGLKFMVYLQKENIIDESGMPKERFSAEFPKEGPSILRIQQVVRGDSAAYFCASSPPARQPTFVQPQHFGDGTRLSIL.